Below, 28 T cell receptor beta chains from the same sample are listed, as sequenced in a study of blood T cells in healthy people across ages. A sample-barcoded 5' primer and a J-beta primer mix were used in a second PCR of roughly 6 to 11 cycles. TCRdb re-analysed the 5' RACE reads in MiXCR, keeping a single row per CDR3 protein. Among more than 1 million distinct CDR3 sequences listed, around 43% were seen once. The sample comprised blood. All receptors come from a woman aged 60-70 years in good health.

This clonotype was counted a few times. The rearrangement links TRBV29-1 to TRBJ2-5; either TRBD1 or TRBD2 may fit D (6 bases each). The CDR3 runs 11 residues. V lost 2 bases and J 13 bases, leaving 14 bases between the germline ends. The germline CDR1 and CDR2 sequences are SQVTM and ANQGSEA. In nucleotides, the CDR3 is TGCAGCGTTGAACTGGGGGGCGTGGGGTACTTC. This encodes CSVELGGVGYF.

J is TRBJ1-2 and V is TRBV9; 8 bases match TRBD1. In germline, CDR1 is SGDLS, CDR2 YYNGEE. This CDR3 contains 14 residues. V shed 0 bases, J shed 6 bases, and the junction held 4 bases outside the gene matches. The CDR3 spells CASSVARQGNGYTF. The CDR3 DNA sequence: TGTGCCAGCAGCGTAGCCAGACAGGGGAATGGCTACACCTTC.

This clonotype has just a few counts. V and J are TRBV9 and TRBJ2-1; 7 positions match TRBD1. This CDR3 contains 15 residues. V was clipped by 4 bases and J by 3 bases; unmatched bases: 7. Germline CDR1 SGDLS, CDR2 YYNGEE. The CDR3 DNA reads TGTGCCAGCAGCAACCGGGACAGATTCTACAATGAGCAGTTCTTC. Amino acids: CASSNRDRFYNEQFF.

This clonotype was picked up a small number of times. The rearrangement uses TRBV20-1 and TRBJ1-4; TRBD1 might be the D (6 bases). Germline loops: CDR1 DFQATT, CDR2 SNEGSKA (reference sequence). V lost 5 bases to trimming and J lost 7 bases, with 11 bases between them. The CDR3 is made up of 12 amino acids. The CDR3 nucleotides are TGCAGTGCTGCCGAGGGGGGTGAAAAACTGTTTTTT. Its translation: CSAAEGGEKLFF.

This clonotype was observed a single time. The chain joins TRBV4-2 to TRBJ2-7; 12 nucleotides align to TRBD2. The CDR3 runs 20 residues. Germline-derived CDR1 and CDR2 are LGHNA and YNFKEQ. The trim removed 0 bases at V and 0 bases at J, leaving 12 bases unmatched. DNA for the CDR3: TGTGCCAGCAGCCAAGAAATACTTTCTAGCGGGGGGGCTTTCTCCTACGAGCAGTACTTC. Translation: CASSQEILSSGGAFSYEQYF.

This clonotype was recorded a few times. The CDR3 nucleotides read TGTGCCAGCAGCGCGCAAGGGGGGCGTGGAGAGACCCAGTACTTC. Protein sequence: CASSAQGGRGETQYF. The chain employs TRBV11-2 and TRBJ2-5; either TRBD1 or TRBD2 may fit D (6 bases each). With 5 bases removed from V and 4 bases from J, the gap between germline ends came to 17 bases. This CDR3 is built from 15 residues. Germline CDR1 reads SGHAT; CDR2 reads FQNNGV.

The count of this clonotype is one. A read error is possible here, since a much larger clone lies one base away. This chain uses TRBV29-1 with TRBJ2-7; D may match TRBD1 or TRBD2 (5 bases each). V gave up 5 bases and J gave up 0 bases, with 14 bases separating them. Looked up from germline, CDR1 is SQVTM and CDR2 is ANQGSEA. This CDR3 spans 14 amino acids. The CDR3 sequence is CSVYTGDGSYEQYF. The CDR3 DNA reads TGCAGCGTTTACACCGGGGACGGCTCCTACGAGCAGTACTTC.

The chain uses TRBV5-1 and TRBJ2-5; TRBD1 or TRBD2 may be the D gene (5 bases each). The CDR3 consists of 15 residues. V lost 4 bases, J lost 4 bases, and 17 bases lay in between. The germline gives CDR1 SGHRS, CDR2 YFSETQ. The CDR3 DNA reads as TGCGCCAGCAGCATTGGGGCAGGGAGCGGAGAGACCCAGTACTTC. It codes for CASSIGAGSGETQYF.

Only a few counts were recorded for this clonotype. The DNA for the CDR3 is TGTGCCAGCAGTTACTTCTACTCCGGGACTAGTGGGAATGAGCAGTTCTTC. Encoded protein: CASSYFYSGTSGNEQFF. V and J are TRBV6-5 and TRBJ2-1, with 8 bases identical to TRBD2. Germline V gene data show CDR1 as MNHEY and CDR2 as SVGAGI. The CDR3 has 17 residues. V lost 1 base to trimming and J lost 7 bases; unmatched junction nucleotides: 12.

This clonotype has more than one count but fewer than ten. This chain connects TRBV7-9 to TRBJ2-3; D possibly corresponds to TRBD2 (7 bases). V was cut by 1 base and J by 3 bases, with 11 bases left in between. CDR3 size: 15 residues. Looked up from germline, CDR1 is SEHNR and CDR2 is FQNEAQ (reference sequence). Written as DNA, the CDR3 is TGTGCCAGCAGCTTAGTGGGGGGGGCTACAGATACGCAGTATTTT. This codes for CASSLVGGATDTQYF.

This clonotype was picked up a small number of times. This chain links TRBV29-1 with TRBJ2-3; D possibly corresponds to TRBD2 (6 bases). This CDR3 spans 14 amino acids. V gave up 7 bases and J gave up 0 bases, with 14 bases separating them. The V gene's germline CDR1 is SQVTM and CDR2 ANQGSEA. CDR3 sequence reads: CSAPGTPSTDTQYF. In DNA, the CDR3 is TGCAGCGCCCCAGGGACTCCTAGCACAGATACGCAGTATTTT.

V is TRBV20-1 and J is TRBJ2-7, with 8 bases identical to TRBD2. Germline CDR1 reads DFQATT; CDR2 reads SNEGSKA (reference sequence). This CDR3 comprises 16 residues. V shed 5 bases and J 0 bases; nucleotides not matched to a gene: 12. CDR3 sequence reads: CSAGEGAREVSYEQYF. DNA for the CDR3: TGCAGTGCTGGGGAAGGGGCGCGGGAGGTCTCCTACGAGCAGTACTTC.

V usage is TRBV27 and J usage is TRBJ1-6; D is unresolved. The germline V and J ends were trimmed by 3 bases and 9 bases, with 12 bases remaining between them. The CDR3 extends over 14 amino acids. In germline, CDR1 is MNHEY, CDR2 SMNVEV (reference sequence). CDR3 protein: CASSFYEGGSPLHF. The CDR3 DNA is TGTGCCAGCAGTTTTTACGAGGGTGGTTCACCCCTCCACTTT.

This clonotype was counted between two and nine times. The V and J genes are TRBV7-6 and TRBJ2-5; 9 nucleotides match TRBD1. Germline V CDR1 and CDR2: SGHVS, FNYEAQ. V lost 4 bases, J lost 4 bases, and 10 bases stayed unmatched. The CDR3 contains 16 residues. The CDR3 DNA reads as TGTGCCAGCAGCTACAACCGGGACAGGGTCCGAGAGACCCAGTACTTC. Its translation: CASSYNRDRVRETQYF.

The rearrangement links TRBV28 to TRBJ2-1; 11 bases map to TRBD2. CDR1 is MDHEN and CDR2 is SYDVKM in the germline V gene. CDR3 length: 14 amino acids. The V gene end was trimmed by 7 bases and the J gene end by 9 bases; junction bases not matched to a gene: 8. The DNA for the CDR3 is TGTGCCAGCACACGACTAGCGGGACTTGGTGAGCAGTTCTTC. This encodes CASTRLAGLGEQFF.

The CDR3 here is CASSQAYRKLPSGANVLTF. The CDR3 DNA sequence: TGTGCCAGCAGCCAAGCTTACAGGAAGCTTCCCTCTGGGGCCAACGTCCTGACTTTC. The chain joins TRBV3-1 to TRBJ2-6; D is possibly TRBD1 (5 bases). Germline-derived CDR1 and CDR2 are LGHDT and YNNKEL (reference sequence). The CDR3 has 19 amino acids. V was trimmed by 1 base and J by 0 bases, leaving 16 bases between them.

This clonotype showed up just a few times. This rearrangement joins TRBV7-8 to TRBJ2-5; 7 bases are a match to TRBD2. Germline CDR1 SGHVS, CDR2 FQNEAQ. This CDR3 is built from 17 residues. The V and J ends lost 5 bases and 1 base, in that order; junction bases with no gene match: 13. The CDR3 coding sequence is TGTGCCAGCAGCCCACGTTTAGCTAGCGGACGCCAAGAGACCCAGTACTTC. Translated: CASSPRLASGRQETQYF. The full variable domain, rest sourced from reference TRBV7-8 and TRBJ2-5, is GAGVSQSPRYKVAKRGQDVALRCDPISGHVSLFWYQQALGQGPEFLTYFQNEAQLDKSGLPSDRFFAERPEGSVSTLKIQRTQQEDSAVYLCASSPRLASGRQETQYFGPGTRLLVL.

The V and J genes are TRBV30 and TRBJ2-7; D not certain. V lost 4 bases and J 10 bases, leaving 14 bases between the germline ends. From germline, CDR1 is GTSNPN and CDR2 SVGIG (reference sequence). The CDR3 runs to 11 residues. The DNA of the CDR3 is TGTGCCTGGAAGATAGGAGATACCCAGTACTTC. Its protein is CAWKIGDTQYF.

The rearrangement links TRBV28 to TRBJ2-1; 9 bases match TRBD2. The CDR3 sequence is 14 residues long. The germline gives CDR1 MDHEN, CDR2 SYDVKM. V gave up 4 bases and J gave up 8 bases; unmatched junction bases: 6. The CDR3 loop is CASSSRSGRDEQFF. CDR3 nucleotides: TGTGCCAGCAGTTCCCGTAGCGGGAGAGATGAGCAGTTCTTC. The full variable domain, its missing parts supplied by reference TRBV28 and TRBJ2-1, is DVKVTQSSRYLVKRTGEKVFLECVQDMDHENMFWYRQDPGLGLRLIYFSYDVKMKEKGDIPEGYSVSREKKERFSLILESASTNQTSMYLCASSSRSGRDEQFFGPGTRLTVL.

V gene TRBV10-3 combines with J gene TRBJ2-1; D possibly corresponds to TRBD2 (5 bases). The CDR3 has 12 residues. The V gene lost 3 bases and the J gene lost 9 bases, with 9 bases spanning the gap. Per the germline V gene, CDR1 is ENHRY and CDR2 is SYGVKD. The CDR3 loop reads CAISESGSEQFF. The CDR3 DNA is TGTGCCATCAGTGAATCGGGGTCTGAGCAGTTCTTC.

This clonotype was detected only a few times. V is TRBV7-9 and J is TRBJ2-7, with D unclear. V lost 5 bases to trimming and J lost 0 bases, with 11 bases between them. This CDR3 comprises 14 residues. CDR1 and CDR2 (germline): SEHNR, FQNEAQ (reference sequence). CDR3 in DNA: TGTGCCAGCAGCCCCCACGGCAGCTCCTACGAGCAGTACTTC. Its protein product is CASSPHGSSYEQYF.

The chain couples TRBV29-1 to TRBJ2-5, with 8 positions matching TRBD2. Germline CDR1 reads SQVTM; CDR2 reads ANQGSEA. Trimming took 5 bases from V and 7 from J; bases not matched to a gene: 9. The CDR3 is 13 amino acids. The CDR3 sequence: CSVRGGGQATQYF. For the CDR3, the DNA is TGCAGCGTTCGGGGCGGGGGGCAGGCGACCCAGTACTTC.

The gene calls are TRBV27 and TRBJ2-7; D is perhaps TRBD1 (6 bases). V was cut by 4 bases and J by 0 bases, with 13 bases left in between. Germline V gene data show CDR1 as MNHEY and CDR2 as SMNVEV (reference sequence). This CDR3 is built from 15 residues. The CDR3 loop reads CASSSIRGSSYEQYF. CDR3 in DNA: TGTGCCAGCAGTTCAATTAGGGGGAGCTCCTACGAGCAGTACTTC.

This clonotype has just a few counts. This chain uses TRBV10-3 with TRBJ2-6; D unresolved. From germline, CDR1 is ENHRY and CDR2 SYGVKD. The CDR3 is 15 residues long. The V and J ends lost 2 bases and 4 bases respectively, with 9 bases between them. This CDR3 reads CAISEPSTGANVLTF. In DNA form, the CDR3 reads TGTGCCATCAGTGAGCCGTCGACAGGGGCCAACGTCCTGACTTTC.

The V call is TRBV7-8, the J call TRBJ2-7, with 7 bases lining up with TRBD2. Losses at the gene ends were 0 bases for V and 3 bases for J; bases not matched to a gene: 5. From germline, CDR1 is SGHVS and CDR2 FQNEAQ. This CDR3 is built from 15 residues. The CDR3 region is CASSLAGRELYEQYF. The DNA of the CDR3 is TGTGCCAGCAGCTTAGCGGGGCGGGAGCTCTACGAGCAGTACTTC.

This chain connects TRBV27 to TRBJ1-2, with 7 positions matching TRBD1. Germline values: CDR1 MNHEY, CDR2 SMNVEV (reference sequence). With 8 bases clipped from V and 7 bases from J, the junction kept 13 bases outside the gene matches. This CDR3 contains 14 residues. The CDR3 spells CASRQGRTLSGYTF. CDR3 sequence (DNA): TGTGCCAGCCGACAGGGACGGACTCTCTCTGGCTACACCTTC.

The rearrangement uses TRBV20-1 and TRBJ2-1; 10 nucleotides agree with TRBD2. Germline-derived CDR1 and CDR2 are DFQATT and SNEGSKA (reference sequence). The CDR3 runs to 16 residues. The V segment lost 0 bases and the J segment 5 bases; nucleotides outside the gene matches: 7. CDR3 protein: CSARDPASGGDNEQFF. CDR3 DNA sequence: TGCAGTGCTAGAGATCCCGCTAGCGGGGGAGACAATGAGCAGTTCTTC.

The chain has TRBV19 and TRBJ2-4, with D perhaps assigned TRBD1 or TRBD2 (5 bases each). Germline CDR1 LNHDA, CDR2 SQIVND (reference sequence). With 3 bases removed from V and 13 bases from J, the gap between germline ends came to 22 bases. This CDR3 region has 15 residues. CDR3 nucleotide sequence: TGTGCCAGTAGTATTTGGTGGGGGAACTTGAAGGAGCAGTACTTC. Its protein is CASSIWWGNLKEQYF.